The 32 T cell receptor beta chains listed next were all sequenced from one sample in a study of shared clonotypes between healthy human individuals. Produced via immunoSEQ multiplex PCR; TCRdb's table is partial and in-frame only. Of some 470,000 clones listed, 76% are singletons. Sample: PBMCs. Receptors were obtained from a middle-aged woman in good health. Some clones in this sample may be carry-over from other donors' samples.

The chain links TRBV9 to TRBJ2-7, with TRBD2 identical over 8 bases. With V trimmed by 2 bases and J by 7 bases, 14 bases remained unmatched. The CDR3 runs 16 residues. The V gene's germline CDR1 is SGDLS and CDR2 YYNGEE. The CDR3 sequence is CASSVSGSGVLGEQYF. The CDR3 DNA follows: TGTGCCAGCAGCGTGAGCGGGAGCGGGGTATTGGGGGAGCAGTACTTC.

This clone turned up a few times. The chain employs TRBV4-2 and TRBJ2-5, with 13 nucleotides matching TRBD2. The J call could be wrong; TRBJ2-7 is a better fit for the DNA end. This CDR3 is built from 16 residues. CDR1 is LGHNA and CDR2 is YNFKEQ in the germline V gene. As DNA, the CDR3 is TGTGCCAGCAGCCAAGATTGGACTAGCGGGAGCTACGAGCAGTACTTC. Amino acid sequence: CASSQDWTSGSYEQYF.

The J gene is TRBJ1-4, the V gene TRBV28; D not certain. This CDR3 comprises 16 residues. Germline loops: CDR1 MDHEN, CDR2 SYDVKM. Trimming removed 5 bases from V and 3 bases from J, with 16 bases in between. The CDR3 bases are TGTGCCAGCAGTGAAAATCGGTGGGTGGCTAATGAAAAACTGTTTTTT. It encodes CASSENRWVANEKLFF. The complete variable domain, with remaining parts taken from reference TRBV28 and TRBJ1-4, reads DVKVTQSSRYLVKRTGEKVFLECVQDMDHENMFWYRQDPGLGLRLIYFSYDVKMKEKGDIPEGYSVSREKKERFSLILESASTNQTSMYLCASSENRWVANEKLFFGSGTQLSVL.

Ten or more counts support this clone. V is TRBV4-1 and J is TRBJ2-7; 9 nucleotides agree with TRBD2. The V segment lost 0 bases and the J segment 7 bases; nucleotides outside the gene matches: 7. The CDR3 loop spans 15 amino acids. Germline V gene data show CDR1 as MGHRA and CDR2 as YSYEKL. DNA of the CDR3: TGCGCCAGCAGCCAAGACGGCGCGGGAGGGCGTGAGCAGTACTTC. This gives the protein CASSQDGAGGREQYF.

The chain links TRBV28 to TRBJ1-2, with D tentatively TRBD1 (6 bases). Germline V gene data show CDR1 as MDHEN and CDR2 as SYDVKM. V was cut by 7 bases and J by 7 bases, with 13 bases left in between. This CDR3 contains 12 residues. CDR3 protein: CASKWGRVGYTF. The CDR3 DNA sequence: TGTGCCAGCAAGTGGGGGCGGGTTGGCTACACCTTC.

V and J are TRBV6-5 and TRBJ1-1, with 9 bases fitting TRBD1. This CDR3 is 14 amino acids long. Germline trimming cut 5 bases from V and 3 bases from J; bases unmatched to any gene: 4. CDR1 is MNHEY and CDR2 is SVGAGI in the germline V gene. The CDR3 reads CASSEQGADTEAFF. CDR3 sequence (DNA): TGTGCCAGCAGTGAACAGGGGGCCGACACTGAAGCTTTCTTT.

This rearrangement joins TRBV2 to TRBJ2-1; TRBD2 agrees at 14 bases. The CDR3 consists of 20 residues. The germline V gene has CDR1 SNHLY and CDR2 FYNNEI. V lost 6 bases and J lost 5; bases outside the gene matches: 18. The DNA for the CDR3 is TGTGCCAGCAGAAGACAGGGGGCTTTACCGACTAGCGGGAGGGACAATGAGCAGTTCTTC. This translates into CASRRQGALPTSGRDNEQFF.

The chain has TRBV5-4 and TRBJ1-4; the D gene is possibly TRBD1 (5 bases). This CDR3 is built from 15 residues. Between the trimmed V and J ends, which lost 0 bases and 8 bases, there was a span of 14 bases. CDR1 is SGHNT and CDR2 is YYREEE in the germline V gene (reference sequence). CDR3 amino acids: CASSLAGAGSEKLFF. CDR3 sequence (DNA): TGTGCCAGCAGCTTGGCCGGGGCAGGGTCGGAAAAACTGTTTTTT.

In this sample, this clone turned up once. This chain links TRBV15 with TRBJ1-1; unclear D gene. Germline V gene lookup returns CDR1 LNHNV and CDR2 YYDKDF (reference sequence). The CDR3 has 16 residues. The V end was cut by 0 bases, the J end by 3 bases, with 14 bases between. The CDR3 DNA is TGTGCCACCAGCAGAGATATTGGGCGATTGGACACTGAAGCTTTCTTT. As protein: CATSRDIGRLDTEAFF.

The rearrangement uses TRBV7-3 and TRBJ2-3, with 9 bases aligning to TRBD2. Germline trimming cut 3 bases from V and 1 base from J; bases unmatched to any gene: 8. CDR1 SGHTA and CDR2 FQGTGA come from the germline V gene. This CDR3 is built from 17 residues. Written as DNA, the CDR3 is TGTGCCAGCAGCTTGGGACTAGCAACCTCCGGCACAGATACGCAGTATTTT. This translates into CASSLGLATSGTDTQYF.

A note on this clone: A far larger clone is just one base off, so this is likely a read error. Since no conserved phenylalanine or tryptophan closes the CDR3, a read error is the likely cause. This sequence joins TRBV6-4 and TRBJ2-3; D possibly corresponds to TRBD2 (5 bases). Germline CDR1 MRHNA, CDR2 SNTAGT. The ends were cut back, 2 bases at V and 0 bases at J, with 9 bases in the middle. The CDR3 has 15 amino acids. CDR3 residues: CASSDGLASTDTQYS. Written as DNA, the CDR3 is TGTGCCAGCAGTGACGGGCTAGCCAGCACAGATACGCAGTATTCT.

This clone was picked up one time. The CDR3 here is CASSPASSYEQYF. DNA of the CDR3: TGTGCCAGCAGCCCCGCTAGCTCCTACGAGCAGTACTTC. This chain joins TRBV5-4 and TRBJ2-7; D ambiguous. V lost 4 bases, J lost 0 bases, and 8 bases lay in between. Germline V gene data show CDR1 as SGHNT and CDR2 as YYREEE (reference sequence). This CDR3 has 13 amino acids.

Comments on this clone: A read error is possible here, since a much larger clone lies one base away. Other nucleotide sequences in the sample specify the same CDR3. This chain uses TRBV29-1 with TRBJ2-5; D call uncertain. Germline CDR1 is SQVTM and CDR2 is ANQGSEA. V gave up 6 bases and J gave up 5 bases, with 16 bases separating them. This CDR3 is 13 amino acids long. CDR3 in amino acids: CSVESHLGETQYF. CDR3 DNA sequence: TGCAGCGTCGAATCCCATTTAGGGGAGACCCAGTACTTC.

V and J are TRBV18 and TRBJ2-7; 8 bases agree with TRBD1. The J segment lost 3 bases and the V segment lost 6 bases, leaving 7 bases of the junction unmatched. This CDR3 has 14 amino acids. Per the germline V gene, CDR1 is KGHSH and CDR2 is LQKENI. CDR3 protein: CASSPGQGLYEQYF. CDR3 sequence (DNA): TGTGCCAGCTCGCCCGGACAGGGACTCTACGAGCAGTACTTC.

This clone has just a few counts. The chain couples TRBV10-3 to TRBJ2-5; TRBD2 is a possible D gene (5 bases). With 0 bases removed from V and 2 bases from J, the gap between germline ends came to 13 bases. The germline CDR1 and CDR2 sequences are ENHRY and SYGVKD. The CDR3 has 16 amino acids. The CDR3 coding sequence is TGTGCCATCAGTGAGTCGCGAGGGCCGGGGCAAGAGACCCAGTACTTC. Translating gives CAISESRGPGQETQYF.

The chain is built from TRBV27 and TRBJ2-7, with 8 bases that match TRBD2. V dropped 8 bases and J dropped 3; count of bases not matched to a gene: 9. The CDR3 has 14 residues. The germline CDR1 and CDR2 sequences are MNHEY and SMNVEV (reference sequence). The CDR3 DNA follows: TGTGCCAGCTCCCAAAAGCGGGGGAGCTACGAGCAGTACTTC. It is translated as CASSQKRGSYEQYF.

The V gene is TRBV6-6, the J gene TRBJ1-1; D uncertain. The germline gives CDR1 MNHNY, CDR2 SVGAGI (reference sequence). The CDR3 sequence is 10 residues long. V dropped 6 bases and J dropped 6 bases, with 5 bases sitting between them. The DNA for the CDR3 is TGTGCCAGCAGAACCTCTGAAGCTTTCTTT. Residues: CASRTSEAFF.

V gene TRBV9 combines with J gene TRBJ2-2; 7 bases fit TRBD2. Unmatched junction bases numbered 4, after V lost 0 bases and J lost 2 bases. The germline V gene encodes CDR1 SGDLS and CDR2 YYNGEE. The CDR3 is made up of 16 amino acids. The CDR3 bases are TGTGCCAGCAGCGTAGTCGCGGGAGCAAACACCGGGGAGCTGTTTTTT. Its protein product is CASSVVAGANTGELFF.

The V call is TRBV5-5, the J call TRBJ2-1; D is ambiguous. The CDR3 is 19 residues long. V lost 0 bases and J 1 base, leaving 20 bases between the germline ends. CDR1 and CDR2 from the germline V gene are SGHKS and YYEKEE (reference sequence). DNA for the CDR3: TGTGCCAGCAGCTTGGCTTATTTAGTCGGGTCTATTTCCTACAATGAGCAGTTCTTC. Protein product: CASSLAYLVGSISYNEQFF.

The V gene is TRBV27, the J gene TRBJ2-1; 7 nucleotides line up with TRBD1. The germline CDR1 and CDR2 sequences are MNHEY and SMNVEV (reference sequence). The V and J ends lost 5 bases and 6 bases, in that order; junction bases with no gene match: 7. The length of the CDR3 is 14 residues. The DNA of the CDR3 is TGTGCCAGCAGTCCCGGACAGGAGGTCAATGAGCAGTTCTTC. Encoded protein: CASSPGQEVNEQFF.

The chain joins TRBV10-3 to TRBJ2-3, with 9 bases lining up with TRBD1. Trimming removed 6 bases from V and 2 bases from J; junction bases left unmatched: 3. Germline lookup yields CDR1 ENHRY and CDR2 SYGVKD. CDR3 length: 14 amino acids. The CDR3 reads CAIRGTGITDTQYF. The CDR3 DNA reads as TGTGCCATCAGGGGGACAGGGATCACAGATACGCAGTATTTT.

This clone was found a few times. The gene calls are TRBV7-3 and TRBJ2-3, with TRBD2 matching 7 bases. CDR1 SGHTA and CDR2 FQGTGA come from the germline V gene. Trimming removed 5 bases from V and 2 bases from J; junction bases left unmatched: 7. This CDR3 region has 15 residues. CDR3 sequence: CASSLLAGFTDTQYF. The DNA of the CDR3 is TGTGCCAGCAGCCTTTTAGCGGGTTTCACAGATACGCAGTATTTT.

The V call is TRBV28, the J call TRBJ2-3, with TRBD1 matching 8 bases. This CDR3 contains 15 residues. Looked up from germline, CDR1 is MDHEN and CDR2 is SYDVKM. V lost 7 bases, J lost 4 bases, and 10 bases stayed unmatched. In nucleotides, the CDR3 is TGTGCCAGCACCTTCGGACAGGGATGGTCAGATACGCAGTATTTT. This sequence encodes CASTFGQGWSDTQYF.

The chain has TRBV5-4 and TRBJ1-2; D might be TRBD1 (5 bases). Trimming removed 0 bases at V and 8 bases at J, with 11 bases between. The CDR3 consists of 13 residues. Germline V gene lookup returns CDR1 SGHNT and CDR2 YYREEE (reference sequence). The CDR3 here is CASSLAGAGGYTF. The CDR3, as DNA: TGTGCCAGCAGCTTGGCCGGGGCGGGGGGCTACACCTTC. Full variable domain (outside the CDR3, taken from reference TRBV5-4 and TRBJ1-2): ETGVTQSPTHLIKTRGQQVTLRCSSQSGHNTVSWYQQALGQGPQFIFQYYREEENGRGNFPPRFSGLQFPNYSSELNVNALELDDSALYLCASSLAGAGGYTFGSGTRLTVV.

V and J are TRBV19 and TRBJ2-5; D gene ambiguous. The CDR3 has 14 residues. The V end lost 5 bases, the J end lost 4 bases, and 14 bases lay between the germline ends. Germline CDR1 is LNHDA and CDR2 is SQIVND (reference sequence). The CDR3 loop reads CASSVVGRRETQYF. The CDR3 region has the DNA TGTGCCAGTAGTGTCGTCGGAAGAAGAGAGACCCAGTACTTC.

The table lists this clone with a few counts. The J gene is TRBJ1-5, the V gene TRBV29-1; TRBD1 might be the D (5 bases). The germline gives CDR1 SQVTM, CDR2 ANQGSEA. With 4 bases removed from V and 9 bases from J, the gap between germline ends came to 13 bases. CDR3 length equals 12 residues. The CDR3 DNA reads TGCAGCGTTGTGGCAGGGTTAGGGCCCCAGCATTTT. Amino acid sequence: CSVVAGLGPQHF.

This clone has a single count. The chain couples TRBV19 to TRBJ1-1; the match to TRBD1 covers 9 bases. The CDR3 runs to 15 residues. The junction had 8 bases not matched to a gene; V was cut back by 4 bases and J by 5 bases. Germline V gives CDR1 LNHDA, CDR2 SQIVND (reference sequence). CDR3 bases: TGTGCCAGTAGTAAAGGGACAGGGAGGATTACTGAAGCTTTCTTT. It translates to CASSKGTGRITEAFF.

The chain has TRBV5-4 and TRBJ2-7, with D tentatively TRBD2 (5 bases). V lost 5 bases and J 0 bases, leaving 12 bases between the germline ends. CDR1 is SGHNT and CDR2 is YYREEE in the germline V gene (reference sequence). CDR3 length: 14 residues. CDR3 bases: TGTGCCAGCAGTAACGGGGTACTCTCCTACGAGCAGTACTTC. Translation gives CASSNGVLSYEQYF.

As concerns this clone: With only one base between it and a far larger clone, this is likely a read error. The chain combines TRBV7-2 with TRBJ1-1; D is unclear. Germline loops: CDR1 SGHTA, CDR2 FQGNSA. This CDR3 has 13 amino acids. The V end lost 1 base, the J end lost 0 bases, and 3 bases lay between the germline ends. The CDR3 nucleotides are TGTGCCAGCAGCTTAGAGTTGAACACTGAAGCTTTCTTT. It is translated as CASSLELNTEAFF.

This chain uses TRBV28 with TRBJ1-2; TRBD1 matches at 10 bases. The CDR3 covers 15 residues. V shed 5 bases and J 4 bases; nucleotides not matched to a gene: 7. Looked up from germline, CDR1 is MDHEN and CDR2 is SYDVKM. CDR3 in amino acids: CASSTWDRGFYGYTF. CDR3 nucleotides: TGTGCCAGCAGTACCTGGGACAGGGGCTTCTATGGCTACACCTTC.

This chain joins TRBV13 and TRBJ1-6; no firm D call. Per germline, CDR1 PRHDT and CDR2 FYEKMQ (reference sequence). This CDR3 has 15 residues. Trimming shortened V by 5 bases and J by 10 bases, and 18 bases separated the two germline ends. The CDR3 DNA is TGTGCCAGCAGCCCGTGGGAAAGGAGGAGGTCACCCCTCCACTTT. Encoded protein: CASSPWERRRSPLHF.

The chain recombines TRBV7-2 with TRBJ2-5; perhaps TRBD2 as D (5 bases). Germline V lookup: CDR1 SGHTA, CDR2 FQGNSA. Trimming took off 1 base at V and 4 bases at J, with 13 bases between the two ends. The CDR3 sequence is 15 residues long. CDR3 sequence (DNA): TGTGCCAGCAGCTTAGTTTCTAGCCCCCCAGAGACCCAGTACTTC. Translated: CASSLVSSPPETQYF.